This entry lists 2 T cell receptor beta chains sequenced from one sample in a study of T cell repertoires in cytomegalovirus infection. Using its own MiXCR run on the reads, TCRdb lists one record per CDR3 protein. The sample yields approximately 730,000 distinct CDR3 sequences, roughly 36% seen once. Their antigens are not known. The source was cultured PBMCs, collected from culture after CMV antigen stimulation. Receptor source: a human donor in good health (CMV status not recorded). Some clones in this sample may be carry-over from other donors' samples.

This chain joins TRBV6-5 and TRBJ1-5; D not resolved. The CDR3 is 14 residues long. Germline CDR1 reads MNHEY; CDR2 reads SVGAGI. With 7 bases removed from V and 3 bases from J, the gap between germline ends came to 13 bases. CDR3 sequence (DNA): TGTGCCAGCAAGAAGTCTGGGAACAATCAGCCCCAGCATTTT. Protein sequence: CASKKSGNNQPQHF.

This sequence joins TRBV6-2 or TRBV6-3 and TRBJ2-2; D uncertain. The CDR3 contains 14 residues. Trimming took off 5 bases at V and 1 base at J, with 8 bases between the two ends. Germline V gene sequence: CDR1 MNHEY, CDR2 SVGEGT. The CDR3 DNA follows: TGTGCCAGCAGTCCCCAGAAGAACACCGGGGAGCTGTTTTTT. Translating it yields CASSPQKNTGELFF.